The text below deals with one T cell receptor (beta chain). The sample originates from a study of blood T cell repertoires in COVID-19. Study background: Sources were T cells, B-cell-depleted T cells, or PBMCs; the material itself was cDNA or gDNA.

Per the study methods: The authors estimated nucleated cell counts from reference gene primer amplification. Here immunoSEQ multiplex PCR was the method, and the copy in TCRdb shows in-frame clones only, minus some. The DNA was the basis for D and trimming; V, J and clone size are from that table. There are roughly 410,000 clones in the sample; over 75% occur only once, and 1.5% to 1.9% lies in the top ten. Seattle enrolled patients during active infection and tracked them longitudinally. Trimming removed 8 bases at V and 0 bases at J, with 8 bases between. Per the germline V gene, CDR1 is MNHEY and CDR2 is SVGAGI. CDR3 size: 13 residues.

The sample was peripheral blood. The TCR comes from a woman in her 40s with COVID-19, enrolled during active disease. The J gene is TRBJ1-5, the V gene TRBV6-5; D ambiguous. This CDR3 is CASSAGSNQPQHF. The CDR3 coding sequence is TGTGCCAGCTCGGCAGGTAGCAATCAGCCCCAGCATTTT.